The clone carrying this TCR beta chain showed up just a few times. The antigen is not known. Conversion of TCR transcripts into cDNA relied on 5'RACE template switching, which added a universal primer site and UMIs. TCRdb processed the 5' RACE reads anew with MiXCR; each CDR3 protein has one entry. This sample has a few hundred thousand distinct CDR3 sequences; roughly 6.8% occur once, and the top ten carry roughly a sixth. This sample was included in a study of T cells after yellow fever vaccination. About the research overall: Preparation of the low-cell-number fractions used SMART-Seq v4 Ultra Low Input.

Findings and limits, study-wide: Clones that expanded after primary vaccination mostly reappeared after the booster (nearly 98% CD4, approximately 89% CD8). The secondary response was weaker but peaked faster, day 5 versus 15.

This receptor was identified in a young man who received the YFV17D yellow fever vaccine. The sequencing here drew on PBMCs, taken roughly seven weeks after the first yellow fever vaccination.

The DNA of the CDR3 is TGTGCCAGCTCACCACGACTCGCGGGGGGGCCCCACGAGCAGTACGTC. This codes for CASSPRLAGGPHEQYV. The V call is TRBV18, the J call TRBJ2-7; 9 positions match TRBD2. Losses at the gene ends were 1 base for V and 5 bases for J; bases not matched to a gene: 9. CDR3 length: 16 amino acids. The germline V gene has CDR1 KGHSH and CDR2 LQKENI.